This TCR beta chain was profiled in a study of blood T cell repertoires in COVID-19. As for the study in general: PBMCs, B-cell-depleted T cells, or T cells were the source of the cDNA or gDNA that made up the material.

Assay used: immunoSEQ multiplex PCR; TCRdb lists only in-frame clones, some missing. The data contain 350,000 or so clones, about 92% of them singletons. The age range of participants was 18 to 89 years, with residence in about two dozen US areas. Cohorts were assigned according to the clinical history that participants reported. The TCR was taken from a woman aged 25 to 39 who had recovered from COVID-19. The specimen sequenced was PBMCs or T cells enriched from blood (not recorded which).

The CDR3 sequence: CASSPLAGGPIRETQYF. The CDR3, as DNA: TGTGCCAGCAGCCCGCTAGCGGGGGGGCCGATAAGGGAGACCCAGTACTTC. The rearrangement links TRBV7-2 to TRBJ2-5; 12 bases line up with TRBD2. The CDR3 totals 17 residues. The ends lost 5 bases at V and 5 bases at J; junction bases unmatched: 12. Germline V lookup: CDR1 SGHTA, CDR2 FQGNSA.